These T cell receptor beta chains were read from a single sample in a study of beta chain features in type 1 diabetes. The repertoire was sequenced with immunoSEQ multiplex PCR; TCRdb's copy has only in-frame clones and lacks some. The sample includes over 55,000 clones, 52% seen only once; the top ten take 2.6%. Source material: Tregs from blood. The receptor set was obtained from a woman aged 40 to 55 with type 1 diabetes. Both conserved end residues are part of each CDR3. The D gene is left open where the match is weak. A row's size may be missing; if present it is once, few, many or a size class.

d_call j_call clone_size cdr3_length v_call cdr3_aa cdr3_nt
. TRBJ2-7 . 17 TRBV4-2 CASSQDLGGTPIYEQYF TGTGCCAGCAGCCAAGATCTAGGAGGGACCCCCATCTACGAGCAGTACTTC
. TRBJ2-1 few 15 TRBV9 CASSVRPGGGNEQFF TGTGCCAGCAGCGTACGCCCGGGGGGCGGGAATGAGCAGTTCTTC
TRBD2 TRBJ2-1 . 17 TRBV15 CATSRGGLESSYNEQFF TGTGCCACCAGCAGAGGAGGACTAGAGAGCTCCTACAATGAGCAGTTCTTC
. TRBJ1-3 . 15 TRBV30 CAWAYGQSSGNTIYF TGTGCCTGGGCCTACGGACAGAGCTCTGGAAACACCATATATTTT
TRBD1 TRBJ2-2 . 16 TRBV5-1 CASSQGQGAQGGELFF TGCGCCAGCAGCCAGGGACAGGGGGCGCAGGGCGGGGAGCTGTTTTTT
. TRBJ2-3 . 12 TRBV7-9 CASSLGLDTQYF TGTGCCAGCAGCTTAGGGCTGGATACGCAGTATTTT
. TRBJ2-7 . 15 TRBV18 CASSPGQGGRSEQYF TGTGCCAGCTCACCCGGGCAGGGTGGTCGCTCCGAGCAGTACTTC
. TRBJ1-1 . 13 TRBV7-9 CASSFAGETEAFF TGTGCCAGCAGCTTTGCAGGGGAGACTGAAGCTTTCTTT
TRBD2 TRBJ2-3 . 16 TRBV5-1 CASRHLAGSGTDTQYF TGCGCCAGCAGACACTTAGCGGGGTCGGGCACAGATACGCAGTATTTT
TRBD2 TRBJ2-1 . 15 TRBV27 CASSLFDGTSGEQFF TGTGCCAGCAGTTTATTTGATGGGACTAGCGGTGAGCAGTTCTTC
TRBD1 TRBJ1-5 once 16 TRBV27 CASSFRGDRGNQPQHF TGTGCCAGCAGTTTTAGGGGGGACAGGGGCAATCAGCCCCAGCATTTT
. TRBJ2-5 . 14 TRBV7-2 CASSLGQAQETQYF TGTGCCAGCAGCTTAGGTCAGGCTCAAGAGACCCAGTACTTC
. TRBJ2-6 . 14 TRBV27 CASSSRPGANVLTF TGTGCCAGCAGTTCGAGGCCTGGGGCCAACGTCCTGACTTTC
. TRBJ2-7 . 16 TRBV7-9 CASSSGGGGVSYEQYF TGTGCCAGCAGCTCCGGCGGTGGGGGCGTCTCCTACGAGCAGTACTTC
. TRBJ2-5 . 15 TRBV7-9 CASSLGAGKEETQYF TGTGCCAGCAGCTTAGGGGCGGGGAAGGAAGAGACCCAGTACTTC
TRBD1 TRBJ1-1 . 13 TRBV30 CACSPQGLGGAFF TGTGCCTGCTCCCCACAGGGGCTTGGGGGAGCTTTCTTT
TRBD1 TRBJ2-3 . 15 TRBV5-1 CASSLGGTGPDTQYF TGTGCCAGCAGCCTCGGGGGGACAGGGCCAGATACGCAGTATTTT